This T cell receptor (beta chain) was documented in a study of blood T cells in healthy people across ages. Study overall: For every two T cells, template switching captured about one barcoded beta molecule. Study results and caveats: The study regarded diversity estimates from one million T cells as underestimates. Diversity was higher, and naive CD4+ cells more numerous, in long-lived donors than in aged donors.

Together with a sample-barcoded 5' primer, a J-beta primer mix was included in a second PCR lasting roughly 6 to 12 cycles. TCRdb reprocessed the 5' RACE reads with MiXCR, giving one entry per CDR3 protein. The sample consists of 720,000 or so distinct CDR3 sequences, approximately 40% of them appearing once. This clonotype has at least ten counts. What it recognizes is unknown. The sequenced sample consisted of blood. This TCR was recovered from a man at least 80 years old in good health.

CDR3 coding DNA: TGTGCCAGCAGCTTAGACAGCAATGAGCAGTACTTC. Amino acid sequence: CASSLDSNEQYF. This chain uses TRBV11-3 with TRBJ2-7; D is unresolved. V shed 0 bases and J shed 7 bases, with 7 bases lying between them. The CDR3 consists of 12 residues. Germline V gives CDR1 SGHNT, CDR2 YENEEA.